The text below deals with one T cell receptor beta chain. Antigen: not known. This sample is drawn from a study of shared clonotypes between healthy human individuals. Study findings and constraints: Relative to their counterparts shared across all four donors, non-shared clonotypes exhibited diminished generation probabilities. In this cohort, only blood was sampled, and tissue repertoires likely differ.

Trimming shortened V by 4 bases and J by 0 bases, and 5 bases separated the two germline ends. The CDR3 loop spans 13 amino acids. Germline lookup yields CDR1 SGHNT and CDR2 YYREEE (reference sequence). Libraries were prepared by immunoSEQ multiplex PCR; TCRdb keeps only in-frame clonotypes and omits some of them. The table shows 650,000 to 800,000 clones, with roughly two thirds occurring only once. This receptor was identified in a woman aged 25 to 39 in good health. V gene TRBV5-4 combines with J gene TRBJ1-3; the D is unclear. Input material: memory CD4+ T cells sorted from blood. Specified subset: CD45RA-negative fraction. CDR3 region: CASSLDSGNTIYF. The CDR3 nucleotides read TGTGCCAGCAGCCTGGACTCTGGAAACACCATATATTTT. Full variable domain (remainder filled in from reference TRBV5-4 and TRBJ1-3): ETGVTQSPTHLIKTRGQQVTLRCSSQSGHNTVSWYQQALGQGPQFIFQYYREEENGRGNFPPRFSGLQFPNYSSELNVNALELDDSALYLCASSLDSGNTIYFGEGSWLTVV.